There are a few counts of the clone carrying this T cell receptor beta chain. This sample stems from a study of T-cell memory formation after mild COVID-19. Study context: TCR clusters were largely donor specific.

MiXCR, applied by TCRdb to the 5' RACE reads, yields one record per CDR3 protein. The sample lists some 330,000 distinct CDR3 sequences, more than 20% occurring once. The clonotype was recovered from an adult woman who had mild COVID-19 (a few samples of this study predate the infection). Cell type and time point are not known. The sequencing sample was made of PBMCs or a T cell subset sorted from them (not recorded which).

The CDR3 DNA reads as TGTGCCAGCAGTTATGAGTGGGGCACTGAAGCTTTCTTT. The encoded protein is CASSYEWGTEAFF. The V and J genes are TRBV6-6 and TRBJ1-1; D call uncertain. CDR1 and CDR2 from the germline V gene are MNHNY and SVGAGI (reference sequence). The CDR3 is 13 residues long. Trimming shortened V by 3 bases and J by 4 bases, and 9 bases separated the two germline ends.